This TCR beta chain came from a study of control samples from healthy donors and cancer patients. There are 14 residues in the CDR3. The V gene lost 4 bases and the J gene lost 5 bases, with 15 bases spanning the gap. Germline assignment: CDR1 SGHRS and CDR2 YFSETQ. This table comes from immunoSEQ multiplex PCR, and its TCRdb copy is limited to in-frame clones, with some not included. This table has 150,000 to 200,000 clones, almost 90% appearing once. The receptor was derived from a woman in her forties or fifties in good health. The specimen was blood. V usage is TRBV5-1 and J usage is TRBJ2-5, with TRBD2 as a possible D gene (5 bases). CDR3 protein: CASSPRDIGETQYF. The CDR3 nucleotides are TGCGCCAGCAGCCCCCGGGATATCGGGGAGACCCAGTACTTC.